Included here is one T cell receptor beta chain sequence, with context. This specimen belongs to a study of blood T cell repertoires in COVID-19. Study-wide background: Specimens from acute and convalescent COVID-19 originated in the United States, Italy and Spain. Nucleic acid was either cDNA or gDNA, and it came from T cells, B-cell-depleted T cells, or PBMCs.

Authors' methods: The assay estimated nucleated cells by amplifying reference gene primers. Only in-frame clones appear in the TCRdb table, and some are missing; sequencing was by immunoSEQ multiplex PCR. V and J calls and clone size are as listed in that table; D and trimming were resolved from the DNA. The sample lists 110,000 or so clones, 85% to 90% occurring once. This CDR3 has 13 residues. Germline lookup yields CDR1 DFQATT and CDR2 SNEGSKA (reference sequence). The ends lost 3 bases at V and 7 bases at J; junction bases unmatched: 6. This rearrangement joins TRBV20-1 to TRBJ1-5; 7 nucleotides line up with TRBD1. Sequenced material: peripheral blood. The sequence was collected from a woman between 45 and 65 years old with acute or convalescent COVID-19. The CDR3 reads CSASDRDRQPQHF. DNA of the CDR3: TGCAGTGCTAGTGACAGGGATAGACAGCCCCAGCATTTT.